The rows below give T cell receptor beta chains drawn from one sample of a study of blood T cell repertoires in COVID-19. Repertoires were generated with immunoSEQ multiplex PCR, while TCRdb's copy carries only in-frame clones and drops some. The sample lists 200,000 to 250,000 clones, around 84% occurring once. Sequencing used peripheral blood. The receptors were gathered from a man aged 45-65 years with active or convalescent COVID-19. The CDR3 runs from the conserved cysteine through the conserved F or W. D genes are given only for firm matches. A row's size may be missing; if present it is once, few, many or a size class.

cdr3_aa cdr3_nt j_call clone_size d_call v_call cdr3_length
CATSRDLRTGDEKLFF TGTGCCACCAGCAGAGACCTGCGGACAGGGGATGAAAAACTGTTTTTT TRBJ1-4 NA TRBD1 TRBV15 16
CAWSVGTFFGKLFF TGTGCCTGGAGTGTCGGGACATTTTTTGGGAAACTGTTTTTT TRBJ1-4 once NA TRBV30 14
CASSLGDDTEAFF TGCGCCAGCAGCTTAGGGGATGACACTGAAGCTTTCTTT TRBJ1-1 NA NA TRBV5-1 13
CASREGQVNTEAFF TGTGCCAGCAGGGAGGGACAGGTGAACACTGAAGCTTTCTTT TRBJ1-1 NA TRBD1 TRBV28 14
CASSHAIGEVAEAFF TGTGCCAGCAGCCACGCAATAGGGGAGGTAGCTGAAGCTTTCTTT TRBJ1-1 NA NA TRBV28 15
CASSPRTSGYNEQYF TGTGCCAGCAGCCCTCGGACTAGCGGGTATAACGAGCAGTACTTC TRBJ2-7 NA TRBD2 TRBV7-8 15
CASSQDSGGHQPQHF TGCGCCAGCAGCCAAGATTCAGGGGGCCATCAGCCCCAGCATTTT TRBJ1-5 NA TRBD1 TRBV4-3 15
CASSLLGQSETQYF TGTGCCAGCAGCTTATTAGGACAGTCAGAGACCCAGTACTTC TRBJ2-5 NA NA TRBV7-2 14
CASSPGTSPPDTQYF TGTGCCAGCAGCCCCGGGACTAGCCCCCCAGATACGCAGTATTTT TRBJ2-3 NA TRBD2 TRBV7-3 15
CAIPNEGRGNYGYTF TGTGCCATCCCGAACGAGGGGAGGGGAAACTATGGCTACACCTTC TRBJ1-2 few NA TRBV10-3 15
CASSIDGTTNYGYTF TGTGCCAGTAGTATAGACGGGACTACTAACTATGGCTACACCTTC TRBJ1-2 NA NA TRBV19 15
CASSPNSLYGYTF TGTGCCAGCTCACCAAACAGTCTCTATGGCTACACCTTC TRBJ1-2 once NA TRBV18 13
CSVERPGSYNEQFF TGCAGCGTTGAGCGGCCGGGCTCCTACAATGAGCAGTTCTTC TRBJ2-1 NA NA TRBV29-1 14
CSTEASYGYTF TGCAGCACCGAGGCGAGCTATGGCTACACCTTC TRBJ1-2 NA NA TRBV29-1 11
CASNPGQGPFNQPQHF TGTGCCAGCAACCCGGGACAGGGCCCCTTCAATCAGCCCCAGCATTTT TRBJ1-5 NA TRBD1 TRBV28 16
CASSYSSRDQETQYF TGTGCCAGCAGTTACTCGAGCAGGGACCAAGAGACCCAGTACTTC TRBJ2-5 NA NA TRBV6-6 15
CATASLGAFTEAFF TGTGCCACTGCTAGTCTGGGGGCCTTCACTGAAGCTTTCTTT TRBJ1-1 NA NA TRBV15 14
CASSPGQLNSPLHF TGTGCCAGCAGTCCCGGACAACTAAATTCACCCCTCCACTTT TRBJ1-6 NA NA TRBV6-6 14
CASSRGGRTDTQYF TGTGCCAGCAGCCGGGGGGGACGCACAGATACGCAGTATTTT TRBJ2-3 NA TRBD2 TRBV7-2 14
CASSLGQGAVRTGANVLTF TGTGCCAGCAGTCTTGGACAGGGGGCGGTGAGGACTGGGGCCAACGTCCTGACTTTC TRBJ2-6 NA TRBD1 TRBV11-2 19
CASSRLNRGTDTQYF TGCGCCAGCAGCCGGCTAAACCGAGGGACAGATACGCAGTATTTT TRBJ2-3 NA NA TRBV4-1 15
CASSLQRSDTGELFF TGTGCCAGCAGCTTACAGCGTAGCGACACCGGGGAGCTGTTTTTT TRBJ2-2 NA NA TRBV7-3 15
CASSATGQETQYF TGTGCCAGCAGCGCCACAGGGCAAGAGACCCAGTACTTC TRBJ2-5 NA NA TRBV5-4 13
CASRSTGLTYEQYF TGTGCCAGCAGATCGACAGGACTTACCTACGAGCAGTACTTC TRBJ2-7 NA NA TRBV6-5 14
CASSLASTTVDTQYF TGTGCCAGCAGCCTAGCCTCGACTACCGTAGATACGCAGTATTTT TRBJ2-3 NA NA TRBV7-2 15
CASSLALAGMDTQYF TGTGCCAGCAGCTTAGCACTAGCGGGGATGGATACGCAGTATTTT TRBJ2-3 NA TRBD2 TRBV7-9 15
CASSSQAGTTNIGELFF TGCGCCAGCAGCTCCCAAGCCGGGACAACGAACATCGGGGAGCTGTTTTTT TRBJ2-2 NA NA TRBV5-1 17
CASSILAGENTGELFF TGTGCCAGCTCAATATTAGCGGGGGAGAACACCGGGGAGCTGTTTTTT TRBJ2-2 NA TRBD2 TRBV18 16
CATSDPGTGTEQFF TGTGCCACCAGTGACCCCGGGACAGGGACTGAGCAGTTCTTC TRBJ2-1 NA TRBD1 TRBV24-1 14
CASSIQDRGTDTQYF TGTGCCAGTAGTATCCAGGACAGGGGTACAGATACGCAGTATTTT TRBJ2-3 few TRBD1 TRBV19 15
CASSWATGNYEQYF TGTGCCAGCAGCTGGGCGACAGGAAACTACGAGCAGTACTTC TRBJ2-7 NA NA TRBV5-5 14
CASSGLGGDTEAFF TGTGCCAGCTCAGGCCTTGGGGGGGACACTGAAGCTTTCTTT TRBJ1-1 NA NA TRBV18 14
CATSDLRGAGGIRTDTQYF TGTGCCACCAGTGATTTAAGGGGAGCAGGGGGAATCAGGACAGATACGCAGTATTTT TRBJ2-3 NA TRBD1 TRBV24-1 19
CASSLSMAGAGNEQFF TGTGCCAGCAGTTTATCGATGGCAGGGGCCGGGAATGAGCAGTTCTTC TRBJ2-1 NA NA TRBV27 16
CASSLRANTEAFF TGTGCCAGCAGCTTAAGAGCGAACACTGAAGCTTTCTTT TRBJ1-1 NA NA TRBV7-9 13
CASSFSPPDNSPLHF TGTGCCAGCAGTTTTAGCCCCCCAGATAATTCACCCCTCCACTTT TRBJ1-6 NA NA TRBV27 15
CASSLGRNPEAFF TGTGCCAGCAGCTTAGGCAGGAACCCTGAAGCTTTCTTT TRBJ1-1 NA NA TRBV7-9 13
CASSFHRGETQYF TGCGCCAGCAGCTTCCACAGGGGTGAGACCCAGTACTTC TRBJ2-5 NA TRBD1 TRBV5-1 13
CASSQDRGPSYNSPLHF TGTGCCAGCAGCCAAGACAGGGGCCCCTCCTATAATTCACCCCTCCACTTT TRBJ1-6 NA NA TRBV3-1/TRBV3-2 17
CASSQDRKIGWDRGFSPLHF TGTGCCAGCAGCCAAGATCGGAAGATCGGGTGGGACAGGGGGTTTTCACCCCTCCACTTT TRBJ1-6 NA TRBD1 TRBV3-1/TRBV3-2 20
CASSLRGETQYF TGTGCCAGCAGTTTACGGGGAGAGACCCAGTACTTC TRBJ2-5 NA NA TRBV28 12
CASSQEYRGFGKLFF TGTGCCAGCAGCCAAGAGTACAGGGGTTTTGGAAAACTGTTTTTT TRBJ1-4 NA TRBD1 TRBV14 15
CASSLGTSGRDEQFF TGTGCCAGCAGCTTAGGTACTAGCGGGAGAGATGAGCAGTTCTTC TRBJ2-1 NA TRBD2 TRBV11-1 15
CASSSPGQALYGYTF TGTGCCAGCAGTTCACCGGGACAGGCCCTCTATGGCTACACCTTC TRBJ1-2 NA TRBD1 TRBV28 15
CASSTDRVGNQPQHF TGTGCCAGCAGCACGGACAGGGTCGGCAATCAGCCCCAGCATTTT TRBJ1-5 NA TRBD1 TRBV27 15
CSVRSTGGIKTQYF TGCAGCGTTCGAAGCACAGGGGGCATAAAGACCCAGTACTTC TRBJ2-5 NA TRBD1 TRBV29-1 14
CASSQGTGGAFF TGTGCCAGCAGCCAAGGAACAGGAGGGGCTTTCTTT TRBJ1-1 NA NA TRBV3-1/TRBV3-2 12
CASSPRTGAVTEAFF TGTGCCAGCTCACCTCGGACAGGGGCGGTCACTGAAGCTTTCTTT TRBJ1-1 NA TRBD1 TRBV18 15